The 24 T cell receptor beta chains given below trace back to one sample, sequenced in a study of OX40 agonist ivuxolimab in advanced cancers. The data were produced by immunoSEQ multiplex PCR, yet TCRdb's version contains in-frame clones alone and is incomplete. The data hold tens of thousands of clones, with 86% observed a single time. This sample comprised CD4+ or CD8+ T cells sorted from blood, obtained in a trial of the OX40 agonist ivuxolimab. The receptors were gathered from an adult with an advanced solid tumor such as melanoma, head and neck, liver or kidney cancer.

The J gene is TRBJ1-4, the V gene TRBV18; no clear D. Trimming took 3 bases from V and 14 from J, leaving 19 bases between them. Germline V CDR1 and CDR2: KGHSH, LQKENI. This CDR3 has 14 residues. CDR3: CASSPADGRRRLFF. Here the CDR3 DNA reads TGTGCCAGCTCACCGGCGGACGGCCGTAGAAGGCTGTTTTTT.

The genes are TRBV9 and TRBJ2-3; TRBD2 matches at 8 bases. From germline, CDR1 is SGDLS and CDR2 YYNGEE. Germline trimming cut 0 bases from V and 2 bases from J; bases unmatched to any gene: 5. The CDR3 runs to 16 residues. This chain's CDR3 is CASSVAAGGLTDTQYF. In DNA, the CDR3 is TGTGCCAGCAGCGTAGCTGCGGGAGGTCTCACAGATACGCAGTATTTT.

The chain links TRBV28 to TRBJ2-4, with D perhaps TRBD2 (5 bases). The CDR3 has 15 amino acids. V dropped 6 bases and J dropped 5 bases, with 17 bases sitting between them. Looked up from germline, CDR1 is MDHEN and CDR2 is SYDVKM. The CDR3 DNA sequence: TGTGCCAGCAGCTTTACAGTTGGGGAGCAAAACATTCAGTACTTC. This gives the protein CASSFTVGEQNIQYF.

The gene calls are TRBV5-6 and TRBJ1-2; no clear D. The CDR3 length is 13 residues. V lost 2 bases to trimming and J lost 5 bases, with 10 bases between them. The germline V gene has CDR1 SGHDT and CDR2 YYEEEE. The CDR3 loop is CASSFGGTYGYTF. In nucleotides, the CDR3 is TGTGCCAGCAGCTTCGGAGGCACATATGGCTACACCTTC.

Only one count was recorded for this clone. This rearrangement joins TRBV28 to TRBJ1-1, with D possibly being TRBD1 (6 bases). The CDR3 sequence is 15 residues long. Trimming took off 3 bases at V and 4 bases at J, with 15 bases between the two ends. CDR1 is MDHEN and CDR2 is SYDVKM in the germline V gene. The CDR3 DNA is TGTGCCAGCAGTTTCACGGGGGCGCAGAGCACTGAAGCTTTCTTT. Protein sequence: CASSFTGAQSTEAFF.

This sequence joins TRBV28 and TRBJ2-1; D remains ambiguous. Trimming left V 6 bases short and J 8 bases short, with 17 bases between. Germline CDR1 and CDR2: MDHEN and SYDVKM. This CDR3 is built from 14 residues. The CDR3 spells CASSQVNGLDEQFF. The CDR3 nucleotides are TGTGCCAGCAGCCAAGTTAACGGGCTGGATGAGCAGTTCTTC.

The CDR3 region is CASSFGTLSYEQYF. DNA for the CDR3: TGTGCCAGCAGTTTCGGGACCCTCAGCTACGAGCAGTACTTC. V is TRBV6-5 and J is TRBJ2-7; D tentatively fits TRBD1 or TRBD2 (5 bases each). The germline CDR1 and CDR2 sequences are MNHEY and SVGAGI. V was clipped by 4 bases and J by 3 bases, with 13 bases between them. CDR3 length: 14 amino acids.

The chain has TRBV5-4 and TRBJ2-7; TRBD2 is a possible D gene (5 bases). This CDR3 comprises 14 residues. The germline V gene encodes CDR1 SGHNT and CDR2 YYREEE (reference sequence). With 3 bases removed from V and 5 bases from J, the gap between germline ends came to 15 bases. The CDR3 DNA sequence: TGTGCCAGCAGCTCCCGGCACTACGGGAACGAGCAGTACTTC. It yields the protein CASSSRHYGNEQYF.

This chain connects TRBV5-8 to TRBJ1-2; the D is unclear. There are 16 residues in the CDR3. V was clipped by 4 bases and J by 5 bases, with 21 bases between them. Germline V lookup: CDR1 SGHTS, CDR2 YDEGEE. The CDR3 DNA reads as TGTGCCAGCAGCGCGCGGATGATTGAGACGGAATATGGCTACACCTTC. Encoded protein: CASSARMIETEYGYTF.

The chain uses TRBV5-4 and TRBJ2-7; D possibly matches TRBD1 or TRBD2 (5 bases each). The germline gives CDR1 SGHNT, CDR2 YYREEE (reference sequence). The germline V and J ends were trimmed by 7 bases and 0 bases, with 11 bases remaining between them. CDR3 length equals 13 residues. Here the CDR3 reads CASGLGTSYEQYF. In DNA, the CDR3 is TGTGCCAGCGGACTGGGGACCTCCTACGAGCAGTACTTC.

This chain connects TRBV11-1 to TRBJ2-7; D uncertain. Germline V gene data show CDR1 as SGHAT and CDR2 as FQDESV (reference sequence). The length of the CDR3 is 12 residues. With 3 bases removed from V and 4 bases from J, the gap between germline ends came to 7 bases. The CDR3 nucleotides read TGTGCCAGCAGCTTCGCCGGATACGAGCAGTACTTC. It specifies CASSFAGYEQYF.

The chain recombines TRBV7-9 with TRBJ1-1; a weak D match, TRBD1 (5 bases). Deletions cut 5 bases from V and 1 base from J, with 14 bases between. CDR3 length: 15 residues. Germline CDR1 and CDR2: SEHNR and FQNEAQ (reference sequence). The CDR3 region has the DNA TGTGCCAGCAGCATTACCGGGACTGGGAACACTGAAGCTTTCTTT. It is translated as CASSITGTGNTEAFF. The whole variable domain, remainder taken from reference TRBV7-9 and TRBJ1-1, is DTGVSQNPRHKITKRGQNVTFRCDPISEHNRLYWYRQTLGQGPEFLTYFQNEAQLEKSRLLSDRFSAERPKGSFSTLEIQRTEQGDSAMYLCASSITGTGNTEAFFGQGTRLTVV.

This chain links TRBV29-1 with TRBJ2-7; D might be TRBD1 (5 bases). Trimming pared 1 base from V and 3 bases from J, leaving 10 bases between. The CDR3 has 13 residues. Germline CDR1 and CDR2: SQVTM and ANQGSEA. The CDR3 DNA follows: TGCAGCGTTGAAGTGCTCCAGGGCTACGAGCAGTACTTC. Protein sequence: CSVEVLQGYEQYF.

The chain has TRBV5-5 and TRBJ2-5, with TRBD1 matching 7 bases. The CDR3 runs 16 residues. Trimming took 2 bases from V and 1 from J; bases not matched to a gene: 8. In germline, CDR1 is SGHKS, CDR2 YYEKEE (reference sequence). CDR3 protein: CASSFAWNRGQETQYF. DNA of the CDR3: TGTGCCAGCAGCTTCGCTTGGAACAGGGGCCAAGAGACCCAGTACTTC.

The genes are TRBV7-2 and TRBJ1-2; a weak D match, TRBD1 (5 bases). The CDR3 consists of 15 residues. V lost 5 bases and J lost 3, with 16 bases in between. Germline CDR1 SGHTA, CDR2 FQGNSA. The CDR3 loop reads CASSNERGLDYGYTF. The DNA of the CDR3 is TGTGCCAGCAGCAACGAGAGGGGTCTGGACTATGGCTACACCTTC.

V gene TRBV7-2 combines with J gene TRBJ2-2; 10 nucleotides match TRBD1. The length of the CDR3 is 16 residues. Germline V gives CDR1 SGHTA, CDR2 FQGNSA. Germline trimming cut 1 base from V and 7 bases from J; bases unmatched to any gene: 6. CDR3 protein: CASSLGGTGVVGELFF. CDR3 DNA sequence: TGTGCCAGCAGCTTAGGAGGGACAGGGGTTGTCGGGGAGCTGTTTTTT.

The chain couples TRBV9 to TRBJ2-2; D call uncertain. CDR3 size: 14 residues. CDR1 SGDLS and CDR2 YYNGEE come from the germline V gene. V was trimmed by 0 bases and J by 9 bases, leaving 12 bases between them. CDR3: CASSVELQSWELFF. Here the CDR3 DNA reads TGTGCCAGCAGCGTAGAACTACAGTCCTGGGAGCTGTTTTTT.

This clone was seen only once. One end of the junction varies from germline; a read error may be responsible. The chain couples TRBV7-7 to TRBJ2-5; weak D call: TRBD1 (6 bases). There are 14 residues in the CDR3. From germline, CDR1 is SSHAT and CDR2 FNYEAQ (reference sequence). As DNA, the CDR3 is TGTGCTAGCAGCCTAACAGGGATTCAAGAGACCCAGTACTTC. Translation gives CASSLTGIQETQYF.

J is TRBJ1-2 and V is TRBV23-1; D might be TRBD1 (6 bases). TRBV23-1 counts as an open reading frame of uncertain function. The CDR3 is 17 amino acids. Trimming took 2 bases from V and 5 from J, leaving 21 bases between them. The CDR3 here is CASSQRSGQTFGYGYTF. In nucleotides, the CDR3 is TGCGCCAGCAGTCAACGATCAGGACAGACCTTCGGGTATGGCTACACCTTC.

Details on this clone: In the same sample, other DNA sequences code for this CDR3. V is TRBV9 and J is TRBJ2-1, with D uncertain. The germline V and J ends were trimmed by 3 bases and 7 bases, with 2 bases remaining between them. This CDR3 spans 10 amino acids. Germline V gene sequence: CDR1 SGDLS, CDR2 YYNGEE. The CDR3 sequence: CASSGNEQFF. The CDR3 DNA follows: TGTGCCAGCAGCGGGAATGAGCAGTTCTTC. Variable domain in full (rest from reference TRBV9 and TRBJ2-1): DSGVTQTPKHLITATGQRVTLRCSPRSGDLSVYWYQQSLDQGLQFLIQYYNGEERAKGNILERFSAQQFPDLHSELNLSSLELGDSALYFCASSGNEQFFGPGTRLTVL.

This chain's CDR3 is CASSIGYRTGSDGYTF. The DNA of the CDR3 is TGTGCCAGTAGTATCGGGTACAGGACAGGGTCTGATGGCTACACCTTC. The chain employs TRBV19 and TRBJ1-2; TRBD1 matches 8 bases. From germline, CDR1 is LNHDA and CDR2 SQIVND (reference sequence). The CDR3 is 16 amino acids. V lost 3 bases and J lost 6; bases outside the gene matches: 12.

This sequence joins TRBV2 and TRBJ2-5; D gene unclear. V was clipped by 5 bases and J by 2 bases, with 9 bases between them. This CDR3 is built from 13 residues. Germline V gene sequence: CDR1 SNHLY, CDR2 FYNNEI. CDR3 protein: CASSIEPQETQYF. For the CDR3, the DNA is TGTGCCAGCAGTATCGAGCCACAAGAGACCCAGTACTTC. Variable domain in full (rest from reference TRBV2 and TRBJ2-5): EPEVTQTPSHQVTQMGQEVILRCVPISNHLYFYWYRQILGQKVEFLVSFYNNEISEKSEIFDDQFSVERPDGSNFTLKIRSTKLEDSAMYFCASSIEPQETQYFGPGTRLLVL.

The chain links TRBV7-8 to TRBJ2-2; 13 bases are a match to TRBD2. J was trimmed by 0 bases and V by 4 bases; bases with no gene match: 8. The CDR3 is 19 amino acids. Per germline, CDR1 SGHVS and CDR2 FQNEAQ. CDR3 nucleotide sequence: TGTGCCAGCAGCTCGCTTGCGGGACTAGCGGGGACGAACACCGGGGAGCTGTTTTTT. Protein: CASSSLAGLAGTNTGELFF.

The V and J genes are TRBV28 and TRBJ2-5, with 7 nucleotides matching TRBD1. Germline V CDR1 and CDR2: MDHEN, SYDVKM. The trim removed 5 bases at V and 5 bases at J, leaving 8 bases unmatched. The CDR3 totals 14 residues. CDR3 in DNA: TGTGCCAGCAGTCCCAACGACAGGGAGGAGACCCAGTACTTC. It specifies CASSPNDREETQYF.